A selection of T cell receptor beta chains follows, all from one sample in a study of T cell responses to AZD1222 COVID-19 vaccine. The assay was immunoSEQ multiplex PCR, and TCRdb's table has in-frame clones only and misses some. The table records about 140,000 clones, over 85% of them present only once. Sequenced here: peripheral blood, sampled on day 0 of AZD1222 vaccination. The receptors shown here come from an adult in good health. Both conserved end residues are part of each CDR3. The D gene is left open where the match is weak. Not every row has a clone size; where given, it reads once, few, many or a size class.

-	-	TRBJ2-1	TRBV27	TGTGCCAGCCGTCTCAGGGGAAAAGATGAGCAGTTCTTC	CASRLRGKDEQFF
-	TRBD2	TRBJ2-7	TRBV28	TGTGCCAGCAGTTTACCCTCTAGCGGGACAAGCTCCTACGAGCAGTACTTC	CASSLPSSGTSSYEQYF
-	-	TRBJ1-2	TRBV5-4	TGTGCCAGCAGCTTGGGTCCAGGCAACTATGGCTACACCTTC	CASSLGPGNYGYTF
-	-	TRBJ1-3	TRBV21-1	TGTGCCAGCAGCAAAACAGGGAGTGTTGGAAACACCATATATTTT	CASSKTGSVGNTIYF
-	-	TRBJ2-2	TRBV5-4	TGTGCCAGCAGCTTGGCGGGGGCGCTGAACGGGGAGCTGTTTTTT	CASSLAGALNGELFF
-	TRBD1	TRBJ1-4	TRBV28	TGTGCCAGCAGTTTAGGGCCCAACCTCCGACAGGGTACTAATGAAAAACTGTTTTTT	CASSLGPNLRQGTNEKLFF
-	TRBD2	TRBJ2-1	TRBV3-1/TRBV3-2	TGTGCCAGCAGTCCCCGAGCGGGAGGGCAGTACAATGAGCAGTTCTTC	CASSPRAGGQYNEQFF
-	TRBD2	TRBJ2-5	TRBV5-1	TGCGCCAGCAGCTCTTTGGGACTAGCGGGAAGGGAGACCCAGTACTTC	CASSSLGLAGRETQYF
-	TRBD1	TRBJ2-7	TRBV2	TGTGCCAGCAGGGGACGAGACAGGGGCTCCTACGAGCAGTACTTC	CASRGRDRGSYEQYF
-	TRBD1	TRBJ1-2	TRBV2	TGTGCCAGCAGCGGGACAGGGGGATGGTATGGCTACACCTTC	CASSGTGGWYGYTF
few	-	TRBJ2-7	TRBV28	TGTGCCAGCAGTCCCTCGACTAGTGGGGACTACGAGCAGTACTTC	CASSPSTSGDYEQYF
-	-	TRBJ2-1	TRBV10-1	TGCGCCAGCAGTGAGACCTCCTACAATGAGCAGTTCTTC	CASSETSYNEQFF
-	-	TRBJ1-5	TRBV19	TGTGCCAGCCACCCCGGGCGGCTTAATCAGCCCCAGCATTTT	CASHPGRLNQPQHF
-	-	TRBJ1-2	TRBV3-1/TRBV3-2	TGTGCCAGCAGCAAGACCTATAACTATGGCTACACCTTC	CASSKTYNYGYTF
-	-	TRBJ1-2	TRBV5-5	TGTGCCAGCAGCTTGGATGGCTACACCTTC	CASSLDGYTF
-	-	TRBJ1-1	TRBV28	TGTGCCAGCAGTTTTAGTTTCCCCACCATGAACACTGAAGCTTTCTTT	CASSFSFPTMNTEAFF
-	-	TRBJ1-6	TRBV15	TGTGCCACCAGCAGAGGTTATCGGGGCAATAATTCACCCCTCCACTTT	CATSRGYRGNNSPLHF
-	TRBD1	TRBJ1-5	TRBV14	TGTGCCAGCAGCCAAGGGGGTGACAGGGCCATTAATCAGCCCCAGCATTTT	CASSQGGDRAINQPQHF
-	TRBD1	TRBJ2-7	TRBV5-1	TGCGCCAGCAGCGCCGGACAGGGAAGTCCCTACGAGCAGTACTTC	CASSAGQGSPYEQYF
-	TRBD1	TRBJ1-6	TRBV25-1	TGTGCCAGCAGTCCTCGGGACAGCAATTCACCCCTCCACTTT	CASSPRDSNSPLHF
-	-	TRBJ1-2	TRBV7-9	TGTGCCAGCACCCCGGATGAGACGGGCTACACCTTC	CASTPDETGYTF
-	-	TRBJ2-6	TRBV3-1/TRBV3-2	TGTGCCAGCAGTGACGTGGAAACGGGCGGGGCCAACGTCCTGACTTTC	CASSDVETGGANVLTF
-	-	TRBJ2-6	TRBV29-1	TGCAGCGTTGGATATGGGGCCAACGTCCTGACTTTC	CSVGYGANVLTF
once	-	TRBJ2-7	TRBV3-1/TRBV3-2	TGTGCCAGCAGCCAAGACGCGGTATCCTACGAGCAGTACTTC	CASSQDAVSYEQYF
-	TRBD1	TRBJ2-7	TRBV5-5	TGTGCCAGCAGCCTACGGACAGGGAGCTACGAGCAGTACTTC	CASSLRTGSYEQYF